The 24 T cell receptor beta chains reported below all come from one sample, sequenced in a study of cytomegalovirus exposure and HLA in healthy donors. Amplification used 60 Vbeta primers and 13 Jbeta primers. Profiling relied on immunoSEQ multiplex PCR, and the TCRdb table lists in-frame clones only, not all of them. The data contain over 110,000 clones, approximately 83% of them singletons. The specimen sequenced was PBMCs. These receptors were obtained from a male donor in good health and CMV-seronegative.

In nucleotides, the CDR3 is TGCAGCATCCAGACGCGGGGTTTTACTTGGGAGACCCAGTACTTC. Amino acid sequence: CSIQTRGFTWETQYF. The V gene is TRBV29-1, the J gene TRBJ2-5; possible D gene TRBD2, 6 bases. The V end was cut by 8 bases, the J end by 5 bases, with 24 bases between. The CDR3 loop spans 15 amino acids. Germline V lookup: CDR1 SQVTM, CDR2 ANQGSEA. Using reference TRBV29-1 and TRBJ2-5 for the parts outside the CDR3, the full variable domain is SAVISQKPSRDICQRGTSLTIQCQVDSQVTMMFWYRQQPGQSLTLIATANQGSEATYESGFVIDKFPISRPNLTFSTLTVSNMSPEDSSIYLCSIQTRGFTWETQYFGPGTRLLVL.

The chain has TRBV5-4 and TRBJ2-1; the match to TRBD1 covers 8 bases. CDR3 length: 15 residues. In germline, CDR1 is SGHNT, CDR2 YYREEE (reference sequence). J was trimmed by 7 bases and V by 4 bases; bases with no gene match: 10. DNA of the CDR3: TGTGCCAGCAGCCGTCAGACAGGGGCGGCGAATGAGCAGTTCTTC. This codes for CASSRQTGAANEQFF.

The V call is TRBV4-1, the J call TRBJ2-1; D may be TRBD2 (5 bases). This CDR3 is built from 13 residues. Trimming left V 5 bases short and J 4 bases short, with 9 bases between. The germline gives CDR1 MGHRA, CDR2 YSYEKL. The DNA of the CDR3 is TGCGCCAGCAGCTACCGACTATACAATGAGCAGTTCTTC. Its translation is CASSYRLYNEQFF.

The rearrangement links TRBV19 to TRBJ1-5; 8 bases are a match to TRBD1. Germline V lookup: CDR1 LNHDA, CDR2 SQIVND (reference sequence). Trimming took 6 bases from V and 1 from J; bases not matched to a gene: 8. This CDR3 is 16 amino acids long. CDR3 in DNA: TGTGCCAGTAGGGACGGGGCAGGGGGCAGCAATCAGCCCCAGCATTTT. Its protein is CASRDGAGGSNQPQHF. Combining the CDR3 with reference TRBV19 and TRBJ1-5 gives the whole variable domain DGGITQSPKYLFRKEGQNVTLSCEQNLNHDAMYWYRQDPGQGLRLIYYSQIVNDFQKGDIAEGYSVSREKKESFPLTVTSAQKNPTAFYLCASRDGAGGSNQPQHFGDGTRLSIL.

This clone was seen more than once but under ten times. V is TRBV27 and J is TRBJ2-2; TRBD1 aligns across 8 bases. The length of the CDR3 is 15 residues. Germline trimming cut 4 bases from V and 2 bases from J; bases unmatched to any gene: 3. Germline V CDR1 and CDR2: MNHEY, SMNVEV (reference sequence). Written as DNA, the CDR3 is TGTGCCAGCAGTTCGACAGGGGAAAACACCGGGGAGCTGTTTTTT. This codes for CASSSTGENTGELFF.

This clone appeared once. The chain uses TRBV19 and TRBJ2-6, with 12 bases lining up with TRBD2. Germline CDR1 LNHDA, CDR2 SQIVND (reference sequence). Unmatched junction bases numbered 9, after V lost 3 bases and J lost 0 bases. The CDR3 has 20 residues. CDR3 sequence reads: CASSMVGTSGLYSGANVLTF. The CDR3 bases are TGTGCCAGTAGTATGGTGGGGACTAGCGGGCTTTACTCTGGGGCCAACGTCCTGACTTTC.

V is TRBV6-1 and J is TRBJ1-1; D perhaps matches TRBD1 (5 bases). From germline, CDR1 is MNHNS and CDR2 SASEGT. Trimming took off 7 bases at V and 1 base at J, with 13 bases between the two ends. The CDR3 sequence is 14 residues long. The CDR3 reads CASILTASNTEAFF. CDR3 in DNA: TGTGCCAGCATCCTGACAGCCTCGAACACTGAAGCTTTCTTT.

The V gene is TRBV2, the J gene TRBJ1-5; D not resolved. V dropped 6 bases and J dropped 5 bases, with 5 bases sitting between them. Germline values: CDR1 SNHLY, CDR2 FYNNEI. The CDR3 totals 11 residues. CDR3 sequence reads: CASRGDQPQHF. CDR3 coding DNA: TGTGCCAGCAGGGGAGATCAGCCCCAGCATTTT.

This chain joins TRBV4-1 and TRBJ2-1; D is unresolved. This CDR3 is built from 11 residues. Trimming stripped 3 bases from V and 7 bases from J, with 4 bases between. Germline V gene data show CDR1 as MGHRA and CDR2 as YSYEKL. This CDR3 reads CASSQENEQFF. CDR3 DNA sequence: TGCGCCAGCAGCCAGGAGAATGAGCAGTTCTTC.

This sequence joins TRBV10-3 and TRBJ2-3, with D hard to call. V lost 10 bases and J 0 bases, leaving 17 bases between the germline ends. Germline V gene sequence: CDR1 ENHRY, CDR2 SYGVKD. This CDR3 is built from 15 residues. The CDR3 loop reads CATSPRSVSTDTQYF. The CDR3 DNA reads TGTGCCACCAGCCCCCGCAGTGTCAGCACAGATACGCAGTATTTT.

The chain has TRBV4-2 and TRBJ2-1; a weak D match, TRBD2 (6 bases). The CDR3 runs 15 residues. Germline CDR1 and CDR2: LGHNA and YNFKEQ. V lost 3 bases and J 2 bases, leaving 11 bases between the germline ends. The DNA for the CDR3 is TGTGCCAGCAGCCACGGGGCGGGGACCTACAATGAGCAGTTCTTC. Its translation: CASSHGAGTYNEQFF.

The chain uses TRBV20-1 and TRBJ2-1, with D perhaps TRBD2 (5 bases). The V gene lost 8 bases and the J gene lost 6 bases, with 11 bases spanning the gap. The CDR3 length is 11 residues. From germline, CDR1 is DFQATT and CDR2 SNEGSKA (reference sequence). The CDR3 DNA reads TGCAGTCCTCGACGGGGCAATGAGCAGTTCTTC. Translating it yields CSPRRGNEQFF.

V and J are TRBV6-5 and TRBJ2-7, with 10 bases lining up with TRBD1. The CDR3 loop spans 14 amino acids. Germline-derived CDR1 and CDR2 are MNHEY and SVGAGI. V shed 0 bases and J 6 bases; nucleotides not matched to a gene: 2. CDR3 DNA: TGTGCCAGCAGTTACTCAGGGACAGGGGTCGAGCAGTACTTC. Protein: CASSYSGTGVEQYF.

This chain connects TRBV6-5 to TRBJ2-2, with unresolved D. Germline V lookup: CDR1 MNHEY, CDR2 SVGAGI. The CDR3 is made up of 14 amino acids. V was clipped by 6 bases and J by 6 bases, with 14 bases between them. The CDR3 region is CASSYYLRAGELFF. In DNA, the CDR3 is TGTGCCAGCAGCTATTACCTCCGGGCCGGGGAGCTGTTTTTT.

The chain carries TRBV4-1 and TRBJ2-3, with TRBD2 matching 8 bases. After removal of 3 bases from V and 5 bases from J, the junction contained 16 bases not matched to a gene. In germline, CDR1 is MGHRA, CDR2 YSYEKL. The CDR3 loop spans 18 amino acids. The CDR3 spells CASSHTNYPSGQRDTQYF. CDR3 nucleotides: TGCGCCAGCAGCCACACAAATTACCCTAGCGGGCAGAGAGATACGCAGTATTTT.

This rearrangement joins TRBV4-2 to TRBJ2-7; a weak D match, TRBD2 (5 bases). Germline lookup yields CDR1 LGHNA and CDR2 YNFKEQ. Trimming took 6 bases from V and 7 from J, leaving 16 bases between them. CDR3 length: 13 residues. The CDR3 nucleotides are TGTGCCAGCAGTCCTGGACTGGGGTTTGAGCAGTACTTC. It specifies CASSPGLGFEQYF.

This clone was seen just once. The chain links TRBV4-3 to TRBJ2-3, with D uncertain. Germline V gene data show CDR1 as LGHNA and CDR2 as YSLEER. This CDR3 has 13 residues. Trimming took off 3 bases at V and 2 bases at J, with 6 bases between the two ends. CDR3 sequence: CASSHVFTDTQYF. DNA of the CDR3: TGCGCCAGCAGCCACGTATTCACAGATACGCAGTATTTT.

The chain has TRBV19 and TRBJ2-1; 10 nucleotides agree with TRBD2. The CDR3 totals 17 residues. Per germline, CDR1 LNHDA and CDR2 SQIVND (reference sequence). Losses at the gene ends were 2 bases for V and 5 bases for J; bases not matched to a gene: 9. The CDR3 bases are TGTGCCAGTAGTATAATGGGCCTAGCGGGAGTCGACAATGAGCAGTTCTTC. Its protein product is CASSIMGLAGVDNEQFF.

This chain uses TRBV2 with TRBJ2-7; D remains ambiguous. Germline CDR1 SNHLY, CDR2 FYNNEI. V was pared by 4 bases and J by 1 base, with 5 bases between. This CDR3 has 12 residues. The CDR3 loop reads CASSAGSYEQYF. The CDR3, as DNA: TGTGCCAGCAGTGCGGGTTCCTACGAGCAGTACTTC.

The chain has TRBV29-1 and TRBJ2-7; 11 nucleotides agree with TRBD2. The CDR3 runs 13 residues. The V segment lost 8 bases and the J segment 7 bases; nucleotides outside the gene matches: 10. Looked up from germline, CDR1 is SQVTM and CDR2 is ANQGSEA. The CDR3 sequence is CSYTGTSGGEQYF. In nucleotides, the CDR3 is TGCAGCTACACCGGGACTAGCGGAGGGGAGCAGTACTTC.

V usage is TRBV11-3 and J usage is TRBJ2-3, with 7 bases that match TRBD1. This CDR3 is built from 15 residues. The V segment lost 5 bases and the J segment 5 bases; nucleotides outside the gene matches: 10. CDR1 and CDR2 (germline): SGHNT, YENEEA. CDR3 protein: CASSGTARPGDTQYF. The CDR3 bases are TGTGCCAGCAGCGGGACAGCTAGACCGGGAGATACGCAGTATTTT. Full variable domain (rest looked up from reference TRBV11-3 and TRBJ2-3): EAGVVQSPRYKIIEKKQPVAFWCNPISGHNTLYWYLQNLGQGPELLIRYENEEAVDDSQLPKDRFSAERLKGVDSTLKIQPAELGDSAVYLCASSGTARPGDTQYFGPGTRLTVL.

The V and J genes are TRBV13 and TRBJ1-2; unclear D gene. The germline V gene has CDR1 PRHDT and CDR2 FYEKMQ (reference sequence). The CDR3 extends over 15 amino acids. V lost 0 bases and J 7 bases, leaving 15 bases between the germline ends. CDR3: CASSLGRGVIRGYTF. For the CDR3, the DNA is TGTGCCAGCAGCTTAGGCCGAGGAGTCATCCGTGGCTACACCTTC.

The rearrangement joins TRBV2 to TRBJ1-1; D gene ambiguous. The CDR3 is made up of 13 amino acids. Deletions cut 2 bases from V and 5 bases from J, with 9 bases between. CDR1 and CDR2 from the germline V gene are SNHLY and FYNNEI. The CDR3 nucleotides read TGTGCCAGCAGTGAACAGGTGGATACTGAAGCTTTCTTT. Translating gives CASSEQVDTEAFF.

CDR3 nucleotides: TGCGCCAGCAGCGCGCCGGGACTTGTGCTCTCCGGCTCCTACGAGCAGTACTTC. This gives the protein CASSAPGLVLSGSYEQYF. The chain has TRBV5-1 and TRBJ2-5, with D possibly being TRBD2 (6 bases). The end of the DNA is better explained by TRBJ2-7, so the J call may be wrong. The length of the CDR3 is 18 residues. CDR1 and CDR2 (germline): SGHRS, YFSETQ.